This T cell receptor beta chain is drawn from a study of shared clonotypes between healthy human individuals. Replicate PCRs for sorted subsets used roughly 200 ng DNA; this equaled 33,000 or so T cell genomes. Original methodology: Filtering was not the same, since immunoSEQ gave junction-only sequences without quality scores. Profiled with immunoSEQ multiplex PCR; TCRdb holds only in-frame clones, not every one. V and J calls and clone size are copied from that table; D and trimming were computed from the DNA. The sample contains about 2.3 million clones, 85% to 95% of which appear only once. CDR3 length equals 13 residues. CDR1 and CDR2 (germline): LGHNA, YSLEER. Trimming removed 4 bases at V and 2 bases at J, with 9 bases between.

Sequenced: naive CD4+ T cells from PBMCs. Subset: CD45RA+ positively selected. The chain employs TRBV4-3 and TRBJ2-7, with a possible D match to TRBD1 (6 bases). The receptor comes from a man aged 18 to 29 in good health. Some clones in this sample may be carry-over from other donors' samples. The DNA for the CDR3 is TGCGCCAGCAGCCCCGGACAGCCCTACGAGCAGTACTTC. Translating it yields CASSPGQPYEQYF.